This T cell receptor beta chain originates from a study of blood T cell repertoires in COVID-19. Study summary: Collection of acute and convalescent COVID-19 samples took place in the United States, Italy and Spain. Sample material is recorded as cDNA or gDNA derived from T cells, B-cell-depleted T cells, or PBMCs.

The CDR3 covers 13 residues. CDR1 is MNHEY and CDR2 is SVGAGI in the germline V gene. The V end was cut by 6 bases, the J end by 7 bases, with 15 bases between. In the original workflow: Reference gene primer amplification in the assay estimated nucleated cell counts. Clones were sequenced by immunoSEQ multiplex PCR, and TCRdb holds only the in-frame ones, with some missing. V and J calls and clone size are those listed in that table; D and trimming were worked out from the DNA. The sample carries 25,000 to 30,000 clones, roughly 89% recorded once. This clone came up once. The J gene is TRBJ1-2, the V gene TRBV6-5; maybe TRBD1 (6 bases). The sample consisted of peripheral blood. The source is a human donor with acute or convalescent COVID-19. The donor label of this sample is uncertain. The CDR3 here is CASRQQGIGGYTF. The CDR3 DNA reads as TGTGCCAGCAGACAACAGGGAATAGGTGGCTACACCTTC.